Shown below are 3 T cell receptor beta chains from a single sample sequenced in a study of Ad26.COV2.S vaccination and SARS-CoV-2 variants. Indicated treatment: 15 to 20 received Ad26.COV2.S at low or high dose, single or two shots; about 5 received placebo; per-sample allocation not given. Samples came from day 63 after the first vaccine or placebo injection. Using immunoSEQ multiplex PCR, the repertoire was profiled, and TCRdb retains in-frame clones only, with some absent. There are 400,000 to 450,000 clones in the sample; 90% occur only once, and around 4.2% lies in the top ten. This specimen was peripheral blood, taken in a trial of Ad26.COV2.S vaccine versus placebo. These receptor sequences come from a person between 18 and 59 years old who received the Ad26.COV2.S COVID-19 vaccine or a placebo.

V usage is TRBV10-3 and J usage is TRBJ2-1; 15 positions match TRBD2. Trimming took 6 bases from V and 8 from J; bases not matched to a gene: 5. The length of the CDR3 is 15 residues. The germline V gene has CDR1 ENHRY and CDR2 SYGVKD. This chain's CDR3 is CAIRGLAGGSDEQFF. Written as DNA, the CDR3 is TGTGCCATCAGGGGACTAGCGGGAGGTTCCGATGAGCAGTTCTTC.

The chain carries TRBV5-1 and TRBJ2-3; tentatively, D is TRBD2 (5 bases). The length of the CDR3 is 15 residues. V lost 1 base and J 6 bases, leaving 15 bases between the germline ends. Germline values: CDR1 SGHRS, CDR2 YFSETQ. CDR3 sequence: CASSLSWVGVDTQYF. CDR3 nucleotide sequence: TGCGCCAGCAGCTTGTCGTGGGTGGGAGTGGATACGCAGTATTTT.

The rearrangement joins TRBV5-5 to TRBJ2-5; D unclear. V lost 1 base and J 2 bases, leaving 15 bases between the germline ends. The CDR3 sequence is 16 residues long. Germline V lookup: CDR1 SGHKS, CDR2 YYEKEE (reference sequence). The CDR3 DNA is TGTGCCAGCAGCTTGACTGATCGTACAAAACAAGAGACCCAGTACTTC. Encoded protein: CASSLTDRTKQETQYF.